These 20 T cell receptor beta chains were sequenced from one sample in a study of identifying expanded T cells in peripheral blood (dated by TCRdb to the late 2010s). Libraries were constructed by the immunoSEQ multiplex PCR assay. In TCRdb, the immuneACCESS table is reduced to in-frame sequences with V and J assigned. These tables do not hold every clone; where another copy was compared, an unresolved V gene accounts for under half, and the others remain unexplained. The sample records roughly 82,000 clones, around four fifths of which are singletons. The ten top clones hold 18% of the sample. The sequenced sample was blood. The receptors shown here come from a person aged 18 to 75 in good health.

The chain uses TRBV5-1 and TRBJ1-2; tentatively, D is TRBD1 (6 bases). This CDR3 has 15 residues. V lost 4 bases to trimming and J lost 4 bases, with 17 bases between them. Germline V CDR1 and CDR2: SGHRS, YFSETQ. CDR3 DNA: TGCGCCAGCAGCCCCTACAGGGAGAAAGGCTATGGCTACACCTTC. This encodes CASSPYREKGYGYTF. Full variable domain (remainder filled in from reference TRBV5-1 and TRBJ1-2): KAGVTQTPRYLIKTRGQQVTLSCSPISGHRSVSWYQQTPGQGLQFLFEYFSETQRNKGNFPGRFSGRQFSNSRSEMNVSTLELGDSALYLCASSPYREKGYGYTFGSGTRLTVV.

The V and J genes are TRBV6-5 and TRBJ1-4; no clear D gene. Trimming shortened V by 7 bases and J by 2 bases, and 11 bases separated the two germline ends. Germline lookup yields CDR1 MNHEY and CDR2 SVGAGI. The CDR3 runs 14 residues. In DNA form, the CDR3 reads TGTGCCAGCAAACCGGGAGATACTAATGAAAAACTGTTTTTT. Amino acids: CASKPGDTNEKLFF.

The chain uses TRBV29-1 and TRBJ2-2; D not resolved. From germline, CDR1 is SQVTM and CDR2 ANQGSEA. V lost 7 bases, J lost 0 bases, and 12 bases lay in between. The CDR3 contains 14 residues. CDR3 sequence: CSAASVSNTGELFF. The CDR3 DNA reads TGCAGCGCAGCGAGTGTATCGAACACCGGGGAGCTGTTTTTT.

The rearrangement links TRBV28 to TRBJ2-3, with TRBD2 as a possible D gene (6 bases). The CDR3 spans 14 residues. The germline gives CDR1 MDHEN, CDR2 SYDVKM. Deletions cut 3 bases from V and 4 bases from J, with 11 bases between. CDR3 in DNA: TGTGCCAGCAGTTTTTGGGACTCCCCAGATACGCAGTATTTT. Translation gives CASSFWDSPDTQYF.

This clone was detected only once. The chain has TRBV2 and TRBJ2-7; D perhaps matches TRBD1 (6 bases). The germline gives CDR1 SNHLY, CDR2 FYNNEI. This CDR3 region has 13 residues. The V gene lost 5 bases and the J gene lost 3 bases, with 11 bases spanning the gap. CDR3 coding DNA: TGTGCCAGCAGTAAGGACAGAAACTACGAGCAGTACTTC. The encoded protein is CASSKDRNYEQYF.

This chain joins TRBV5-1 and TRBJ2-1; 8 nucleotides match TRBD2. From germline, CDR1 is SGHRS and CDR2 YFSETQ. The CDR3 has 15 amino acids. After removal of 2 bases from V and 9 bases from J, the junction contained 10 bases not matched to a gene. The CDR3 bases are TGCGCCAGCAGCTTTTCCCGAGCGGGAGCGGCTGAGCAGTTCTTC. Protein: CASSFSRAGAAEQFF.

This clone was counted a single time. The chain is built from TRBV5-1 and TRBJ2-7, with 12 bases that match TRBD1. Trimming cost V 4 bases and J 11 bases; bases outside gene matches: 10. Germline V gives CDR1 SGHRS, CDR2 YFSETQ. This CDR3 region has 14 residues. For the CDR3, the DNA is TGCGCCAGCAGCGGGGGACAGGGGGCGCATTCGGAGTACTTC. It translates to CASSGGQGAHSEYF.

J is TRBJ2-1 and V is TRBV19; D remains unclear. Trimming took off 5 bases at V and 5 bases at J, with 16 bases between the two ends. The germline gives CDR1 LNHDA, CDR2 SQIVND (reference sequence). This CDR3 contains 15 residues. CDR3 sequence reads: CASSVAGTGHNEQFF. The CDR3 nucleotides read TGTGCCAGTAGTGTTGCAGGAACTGGTCACAATGAGCAGTTCTTC.

As to this clone: Other DNA sequences in the sample encode the same CDR3. The chain employs TRBV28 and TRBJ1-4; D is unresolved. CDR3 length: 16 residues. The ends were cut back, 6 bases at V and 0 bases at J, with 14 bases in the middle. Germline V gene lookup returns CDR1 MDHEN and CDR2 SYDVKM. For the CDR3, the DNA is TGTGCCAGCAGCCCCGCCGGCCACGCAACTAATGAAAAACTGTTTTTT. This sequence encodes CASSPAGHATNEKLFF.

The chain uses TRBV11-2 and TRBJ2-5; TRBD1 matches 10 bases. The V segment lost 5 bases and the J segment 5 bases; nucleotides outside the gene matches: 11. The CDR3 is 16 amino acids. Germline-derived CDR1 and CDR2 are SGHAT and FQNNGV. The CDR3 is CASSKTGTGDWETQYF. The DNA of the CDR3 is TGTGCCAGCAGCAAAACCGGGACAGGGGACTGGGAGACCCAGTACTTC.

The J gene is TRBJ2-7, the V gene TRBV11-2, with 9 nucleotides matching TRBD2. Germline loops: CDR1 SGHAT, CDR2 FQNNGV. V lost 5 bases and J lost 5; bases outside the gene matches: 7. The CDR3 runs to 14 residues. The CDR3 nucleotides are TGTGCCAGCAGCGTAGCGGGAGTCTGGGACGAGCAGTACTTC. This codes for CASSVAGVWDEQYF.

The rearrangement joins TRBV5-1 to TRBJ2-3; D unclear. Germline values: CDR1 SGHRS, CDR2 YFSETQ. V lost 2 bases to trimming and J lost 0 bases, with 7 bases between them. This CDR3 has 14 residues. As DNA, the CDR3 is TGCGCCAGCAGCTTAGGCCCGAGCACAGATACGCAGTATTTT. It is translated as CASSLGPSTDTQYF.

V is TRBV30 and J is TRBJ1-5; D is possibly TRBD1 (5 bases). The V end was cut by 5 bases, the J end by 4 bases, with 12 bases between. Germline CDR1 is GTSNPN and CDR2 is SVGIG (reference sequence). CDR3 length equals 13 residues. The CDR3 coding sequence is TGTGCCTGGGGTCACGGGGGTAATCAGCCCCAGCATTTT. Amino acid sequence: CAWGHGGNQPQHF.

Only one count was recorded for this clone. The V gene is TRBV19, the J gene TRBJ1-2; D uncertain. Looked up from germline, CDR1 is LNHDA and CDR2 is SQIVND (reference sequence). Trimming pared 2 bases from V and 5 bases from J, leaving 9 bases between. The CDR3 consists of 13 residues. The chain's CDR3 is CASSIIGQYGYTF. As DNA, the CDR3 is TGTGCCAGTAGTATAATAGGGCAATATGGCTACACCTTC.

The V call is TRBV18, the J call TRBJ1-4; unclear D gene. V was pared by 5 bases and J by 8 bases, with 12 bases between. The CDR3 spans 13 residues. The V gene's germline CDR1 is KGHSH and CDR2 LQKENI. The CDR3, as DNA: TGTGCCAGCTCAGGACCGGGCCTCGAAAAACTGTTTTTT. This encodes CASSGPGLEKLFF.

The V gene is TRBV19, the J gene TRBJ1-5, with D perhaps TRBD1 (5 bases). V was clipped by 5 bases and J by 5 bases, with 16 bases between them. This CDR3 region has 15 residues. Germline values: CDR1 LNHDA, CDR2 SQIVND (reference sequence). The CDR3 loop reads CASSYSRDGDQPQHF. Written as DNA, the CDR3 is TGTGCCAGTAGTTATTCCCGGGACGGGGATCAGCCCCAGCATTTT.

This rearrangement joins TRBV7-9 to TRBJ2-7; tentatively, D is TRBD2 (5 bases). The V gene's germline CDR1 is SEHNR and CDR2 FQNEAQ (reference sequence). The CDR3 is 15 amino acids. Trimming shortened V by 5 bases and J by 6 bases, and 20 bases separated the two germline ends. The CDR3 sequence is CASSPPLGSSVEQYF. The CDR3 coding sequence is TGTGCCAGCAGCCCGCCACTAGGTTCTTCTGTCGAGCAGTACTTC. Full variable domain (outside the CDR3, taken from reference TRBV7-9 and TRBJ2-7): DTGVSQNPRHKITKRGQNVTFRCDPISEHNRLYWYRQTLGQGPEFLTYFQNEAQLEKSRLLSDRFSAERPKGSFSTLEIQRTEQGDSAMYLCASSPPLGSSVEQYFGPGTRLTVT.

This rearrangement joins TRBV5-4 to TRBJ2-7, with D possibly matching TRBD1 (7 bases). Trimming pared 3 bases from V and 3 bases from J, leaving 13 bases between. The germline gives CDR1 SGHNT, CDR2 YYREEE (reference sequence). The CDR3 spans 14 residues. The CDR3 protein is CASSSQGGNYEQYF. CDR3 nucleotide sequence: TGTGCCAGCAGCTCCCAGGGGGGCAACTACGAGCAGTACTTC.

The chain uses TRBV6-6 and TRBJ2-1; 9 bases map to TRBD2. The CDR3 contains 15 residues. Germline CDR1 reads MNHNY; CDR2 reads SVGAGI (reference sequence). V was clipped by 2 bases and J by 4 bases; unmatched bases: 3. CDR3: CASSYGSGRYNEQFF. DNA for the CDR3: TGTGCCAGCAGTTACGGGAGCGGGAGGTACAATGAGCAGTTCTTC.

This chain uses TRBV7-6 with TRBJ2-1; D is uncertain. From germline, CDR1 is SGHVS and CDR2 FNYEAQ. The CDR3 runs 15 residues. Trimming took 5 bases from V and 4 from J, leaving 15 bases between them. CDR3 bases: TGTGCCAGCAGCGCACCCTACCACCCTTACAATGAGCAGTTCTTC. It codes for CASSAPYHPYNEQFF.